Reported below is one T cell receptor (beta chain). Germline loops: CDR1 LNHDA, CDR2 SQIVND (reference sequence). This CDR3 comprises 14 residues. V lost 7 bases and J lost 2; bases outside the gene matches: 2. The protocol was immunoSEQ multiplex PCR, while the TCRdb copy is restricted to in-frame clones and leaves out a portion. The profile shows around 190,000 clones, about nine tenths of them singletons. The record originates from a study of blood T cell repertoires in COVID-19. The overall study: Sample material is recorded as cDNA or gDNA derived from T cells, B-cell-depleted T cells, or PBMCs.

This TCR was sampled from a man aged 70-80 years with active or convalescent COVID-19. What was sequenced was peripheral blood. The V gene is TRBV19, the J gene TRBJ2-3; 11 positions agree with TRBD2. Here the CDR3 reads CASKTSGNTDTQYF. CDR3 sequence (DNA): TGTGCCAGTAAGACTAGCGGGAACACAGATACGCAGTATTTT.